The rows below give T cell receptor beta chains drawn from one sample of a study of blood T cell repertoires in COVID-19. The assay was immunoSEQ multiplex PCR, and TCRdb's table has in-frame clones only and misses some. The sample shows tens of thousands of clones, under 85% of them seen only once. What was sequenced was peripheral blood. Every receptor here comes from a woman between 50 and 59 years old with active or convalescent COVID-19. Both conserved end residues are part of each CDR3. The order of the fields is D gene, J gene, V gene, clone size, CDR3 protein. The D gene is left open where the match is weak. The size of a clone is reported for some rows only, either as once, few or many, or as a class for expanded clones.

>.|TRBJ1-1|TRBV5-4|.
CASSLERSTEAFF
>TRBD1|TRBJ1-1|TRBV7-2|.
CASSFGTGGPAFF
>.|TRBJ2-1|TRBV5-1|.
CASRLGGAGGSYNEQFF
>TRBD2|TRBJ2-7|TRBV9|.
CASSVGFSGTSSYEQYF
>TRBD2|TRBJ2-7|TRBV10-3|.
CAISELGEGEQYF
>.|TRBJ1-2|TRBV30|once
CAWSVRGLGYTF
>TRBD1|TRBJ1-2|TRBV5-5|few
CASSLLTGVNYGYTF
>.|TRBJ2-2|TRBV9|few
CASSLRTENTGELFF
>.|TRBJ2-1|TRBV10-3|.
CAISEGQASDEQFF
>.|TRBJ2-7|TRBV19|.
CASSIGHAGEQYF
>TRBD2|TRBJ2-3|TRBV9|.
CASSVGLAGVDTQYF
>.|TRBJ1-4|TRBV12-3/TRBV12-4|.
CASSSASRGKLFF
>TRBD2|TRBJ2-1|TRBV3-1/TRBV3-2|once
CASSQRGALAGAHNEQFF
>TRBD2|TRBJ2-2|TRBV29-1|.
CSGRIAGGNTGELFF
>.|TRBJ1-3|TRBV27|.
CASSLTPSSGNTIYF
>TRBD2|TRBJ2-3|TRBV9|.
CASSRTSGRRGTDTQYF
>.|TRBJ1-1|TRBV11-2|.
CASSSILAGSTEAFF
>TRBD1|TRBJ2-1|TRBV27|.
CASSLFDRGPNEQFF
>.|TRBJ1-1|TRBV29-1|.
CSVADRNTEAFF
>TRBD2|TRBJ2-7|TRBV7-9|.
CASSPPSGSLYEQYF
>.|TRBJ2-1|TRBV19|many
CASSIDHPVGLSHREQFF
>TRBD1|TRBJ2-5|TRBV18|.
CASSRTGGRETQYF
>.|TRBJ1-2|TRBV3-1/TRBV3-2|.
CASSQHNSIGYTF
>TRBD2|TRBJ2-7|TRBV5-1|few
CASSLSGREAYEQYF
>.|TRBJ2-3|TRBV5-1|.
CASSLSRQDTQYF
>.|TRBJ1-4|TRBV5-1|.
CASSRTVSGDEKLFF
>.|TRBJ1-4|TRBV29-1|.
CSVQRGTGEKLFF
>.|TRBJ2-4|TRBV20-1|.
CSASWGGGGKNIQYF
>.|TRBJ2-7|TRBV7-2|.
CASSPRRSSYEQYF
>.|TRBJ2-1|TRBV4-2|.
CASSQGFSGDEQFF
>.|TRBJ2-7|TRBV3-1/TRBV3-2|.
CASSQDLDSSEQYF
>.|TRBJ2-1|TRBV9|once
CASSPSGGPNEQFF
>TRBD2|TRBJ2-7|TRBV20-1|.
CSASGTSGYEGEQYF
>TRBD2|TRBJ2-7|TRBV7-2|.
CASSAGPGGEQYF
>.|TRBJ2-1|TRBV15|.
CATSRGVGPMPDEQFF
>.|TRBJ1-3|TRBV7-6|.
CASSSPPGNTIYF